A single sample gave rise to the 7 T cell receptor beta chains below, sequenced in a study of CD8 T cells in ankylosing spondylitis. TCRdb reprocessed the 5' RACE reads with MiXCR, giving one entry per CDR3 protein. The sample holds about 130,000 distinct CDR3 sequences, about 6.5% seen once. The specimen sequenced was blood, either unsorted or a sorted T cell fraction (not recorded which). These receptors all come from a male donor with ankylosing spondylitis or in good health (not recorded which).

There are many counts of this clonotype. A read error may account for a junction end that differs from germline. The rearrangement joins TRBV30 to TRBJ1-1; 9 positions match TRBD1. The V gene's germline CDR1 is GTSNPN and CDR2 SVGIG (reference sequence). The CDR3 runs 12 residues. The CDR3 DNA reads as TGTGCCTGGAGTGTATTGGAGGGGACAGGGAGTTTT. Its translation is CAWSVLEGTGSF. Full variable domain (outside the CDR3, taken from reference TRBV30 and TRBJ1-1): SQTIHQWPATLVQPVGSPLSLECTVEGTSNPNLYWYRQAAGRGLQLLFYSVGIGQISSEVPQNLSASRPQDRQFILSSKKLLLSDSGFYLCAWSVLEGTGSFGQGTRLTVV.

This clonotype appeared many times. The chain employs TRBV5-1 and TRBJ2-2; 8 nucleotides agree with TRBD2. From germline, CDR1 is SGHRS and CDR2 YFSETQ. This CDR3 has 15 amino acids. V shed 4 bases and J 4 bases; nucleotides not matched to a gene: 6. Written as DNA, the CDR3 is TGCGCCAGCAGCCCGGGGGGGCAGGTCACCGGGGAGCTGTTTTTT. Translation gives CASSPGGQVTGELFF.

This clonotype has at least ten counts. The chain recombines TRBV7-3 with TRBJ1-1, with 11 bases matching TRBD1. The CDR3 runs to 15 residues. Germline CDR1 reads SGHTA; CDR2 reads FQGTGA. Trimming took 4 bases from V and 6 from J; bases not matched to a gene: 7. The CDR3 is CASSSPDRGQSEAFF. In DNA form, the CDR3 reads TGTGCCAGCAGCTCTCCGGACAGGGGGCAGTCTGAAGCTTTCTTT.

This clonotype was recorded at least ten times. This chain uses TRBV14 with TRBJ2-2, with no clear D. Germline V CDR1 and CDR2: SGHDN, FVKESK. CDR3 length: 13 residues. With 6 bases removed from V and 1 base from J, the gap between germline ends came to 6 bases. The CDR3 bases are TGTGCCAGCAGTCTTATGAACACCGGGGAGCTGTTTTTT. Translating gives CASSLMNTGELFF.

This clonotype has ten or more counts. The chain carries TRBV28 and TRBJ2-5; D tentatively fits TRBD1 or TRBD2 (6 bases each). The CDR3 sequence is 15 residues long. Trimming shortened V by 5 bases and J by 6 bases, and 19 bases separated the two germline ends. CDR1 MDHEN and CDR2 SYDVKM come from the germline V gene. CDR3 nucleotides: TGTGCCAGCAGTCTCCGACTAGGGGGGACGCAGACCCAGTACTTC. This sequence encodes CASSLRLGGTQTQYF.

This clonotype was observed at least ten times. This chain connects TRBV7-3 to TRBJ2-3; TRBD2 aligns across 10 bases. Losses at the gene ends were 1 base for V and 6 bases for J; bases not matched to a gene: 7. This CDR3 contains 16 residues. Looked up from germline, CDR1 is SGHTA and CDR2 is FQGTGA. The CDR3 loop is CASSLSPSGRRDTQYF. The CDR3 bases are TGTGCCAGCAGCTTAAGCCCTAGCGGGAGAAGGGATACGCAGTATTTT.

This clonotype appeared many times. CDR3 nucleotides: TGTGCCAGCAGGCACCACCGGGACATTGAAGCTTTCTTT. Protein sequence: CASRHHRDIEAFF. This chain links TRBV6-2 or TRBV6-3 with TRBJ1-1, with TRBD1 as a possible D gene (6 bases). There are 13 residues in the CDR3. CDR1 MNHEY and CDR2 SVGEGT come from the germline V gene. The V end was cut by 6 bases, the J end by 7 bases, with 15 bases between.